This is a list of T cell receptor beta chains from one sample in a study of T cell repertoires in cytomegalovirus infection. TCRdb re-called the reads through MiXCR, storing one row per CDR3 protein. The data show fewer than 550,000 distinct CDR3 sequences, with about 15% seen just once and 20% to 30% held by the top ten. Specimen: CD8+ T cells from PBMCs. These receptors came from a human donor in good health (CMV status not recorded). Some clones in this sample may be carry-over from other donors' samples. The CDR3 runs from the conserved cysteine through the conserved F or W. The D gene is left open where the match is weak. Expanded clones get a size class; other rows say once, few or many, or leave the size out.

j_call	clone_size	d_call	v_call	cdr3_nt	cdr3_aa
TRBJ1-6	many	.	TRBV7-2	TGTGCCAGCACCGGCGGACTGTCCTATAATTCACCCCTCCACTTT	CASTGGLSYNSPLHF
TRBJ2-7	few	.	TRBV6-6	TGTGCCAGCAGTTACTCGATAGGCAACTCCTACGAGCAGTACTTC	CASSYSIGNSYEQYF
TRBJ2-2	few	TRBD1	TRBV4-2	TGTGCCAGCAGCCCCAGGGGGAGAGGGGGCTCGGACACCGGGGAGCTGTTTTTT	CASSPRGRGGSDTGELFF
TRBJ1-3	few	.	TRBV4-2	TGTGCCAGCAGCCAAGTCGAACTGACCTCTGGAAACACCATATATTTT	CASSQVELTSGNTIYF
TRBJ2-7	many	TRBD2	TRBV7-6	TGTGCCAGCAGCCCAGGGACTAGCGGGAGGGATCTCTCCTACGAGCAGTACTTC	CASSPGTSGRDLSYEQYF
TRBJ2-3	few	.	TRBV24-1	TGTGCCACCAGTGATCTGCCGGGCAGGGGCGCAGATACGCAGTATTTT	CATSDLPGRGADTQYF
TRBJ2-3	many	.	TRBV7-8	TGTGCCAGCAGCTTAGCCCGGACTAGCACAGATACGCAGTATTTT	CASSLARTSTDTQYF
TRBJ2-1	many	.	TRBV6-6	TGTGCCAGCAGTTACTCAGGGGGGGCCAATGAGCAGTTCTTC	CASSYSGGANEQFF
TRBJ1-2	many	.	TRBV19	TGTGCCAGTAGTATGCCCAGCTATGGCTACACCTTC	CASSMPSYGYTF
TRBJ2-7	many	TRBD1	TRBV7-9	TGTGCCAGCAGCCCCGACAGGGGCTACGAGCAGTACTTC	CASSPDRGYEQYF
TRBJ2-1	few	TRBD1	TRBV6-1	TGTGCCAGCAGTGCCCCGGACAGGGAATACAATGAGCAGTTCTTC	CASSAPDREYNEQFF
TRBJ1-1	many	.	TRBV28	TGTGCCAGCAGGGAGTGGGGCAGTGGCACTGAAGCTTTCTTT	CASREWGSGTEAFF
TRBJ2-5	few	.	TRBV28	TGTGCCAGCAGTTCCGGACTCCTCTGGTTCCAGTACTTC	CASSSGLLWFQYF
TRBJ2-1	many	TRBD2	TRBV7-8	TGTGCCAGCAGCTTAATAGCTAGCGGTACCTACAATGAGCAGTTCTTC	CASSLIASGTYNEQFF
TRBJ2-3	many	TRBD2	TRBV7-9	TGTGCCAGCAGCTTAGTTAGCGGGACAGATACGCAGTATTTT	CASSLVSGTDTQYF
TRBJ2-1	few	TRBD2	TRBV28	TGTGCCAGCGCGGGAACTAGCGGGAGGAATGAGCAGTTCTTC	CASAGTSGRNEQFF
TRBJ1-5	many	TRBD1	TRBV7-8	TGTGCCAGCAGCTTAATACAGGGGGAGGATGGCAATCAGCCCCAGCATTTT	CASSLIQGEDGNQPQHF
TRBJ1-1	many	.	TRBV6-6	TGTGCCAGCAGTACGGGGGCCGACGCTTTCTTT	CASSTGADAFF
TRBJ2-1	.	.	TRBV12-3/TRBV12-4	TGTGCCAGCAGTCAGACTAATCCCTACAATGTGCAGTTCTTC	CASSQTNPYNVQFF
TRBJ2-1	many	TRBD2	TRBV28	TGTGCCAGCAGTTTAATGGCTACTAGCGGGAGTCACCTCTCCTACAATGAGCAGTTCTTC	CASSLMATSGSHLSYNEQFF
TRBJ2-5	many	.	TRBV29-1	TGCAGCGTTGGCGGACCGTACGAGACCCAGTACTTC	CSVGGPYETQYF
TRBJ2-3	many	.	TRBV4-1	TGCGCCAGCAGAACCGGGACACCTAGCACAGATACGCAGTATTTT	CASRTGTPSTDTQYF
TRBJ2-3	few	TRBD2	TRBV4-2	TGTGCCAGCAGCCAAGTGACGCGACTAGCGGGAGGTGCTAGAAAAGATACGCAGTATTTT	CASSQVTRLAGGARKDTQYF
TRBJ2-3	.	.	TRBV19	TGTGCCAGTACCCCGGGTAAGGTCACAGATACGCAGTATTTT	CASTPGKVTDTQYF
TRBJ2-7	many	.	TRBV12-3/TRBV12-4	TGTGCCAGCAGCGCCGAGGAATCGGGGGACGAGCAGTACTTC	CASSAEESGDEQYF
TRBJ1-5	many	.	TRBV7-8	TGTGCCAGCAGCAAAGGCAGGGTGGGGAATCAGCCCCAGCATTTT	CASSKGRVGNQPQHF
TRBJ2-2	.	.	TRBV7-9	TGTGCCAGCAGCTACACCGAGGAGCTGTTTTTT	CASSYTEELFF
TRBJ2-2	.	TRBD1	TRBV7-9	TGTGCCAGCAGCTCCACAGGGGGCGCTGAGACCGGGGAGCTGTTTTTT	CASSSTGGAETGELFF
TRBJ2-7	.	.	TRBV29-1	TGCAGCGTTGAACTCGGACGGAACGAGCAGTACTTC	CSVELGRNEQYF
TRBJ2-7	many	.	TRBV11-2	TGTGCCAGCAGTCGGGGAGGGGGCACGTACGAGCAGTACTTC	CASSRGGGTYEQYF
TRBJ1-4	many	.	TRBV7-9	TGTGCCAGCGCAGGGAGCGAAAAACTGTTTTTT	CASAGSEKLFF
TRBJ2-2	many	TRBD1	TRBV4-1	TGCGCCAGCAGCCAAGTTCTCACAGGGGGGAAAGGAACCGGGGAGCTGTTTTTT	CASSQVLTGGKGTGELFF
TRBJ1-1	many	.	TRBV12-3/TRBV12-4	TGTGCCAGCAGACTATCTGGGGGACCTGACGGAACTGAAGCTTTCTTT	CASRLSGGPDGTEAFF
TRBJ1-1	many	.	TRBV7-9	TGTGCCAGCAGCTTACTTTCAGATATGAACACTGAAGCTTTCTTT	CASSLLSDMNTEAFF
TRBJ1-5	many	.	TRBV27	TGTGCCAGCTCGGATAGGGGTGCTCAGCCCCAGCATTTT	CASSDRGAQPQHF
TRBJ2-3	many	TRBD2	TRBV7-7	TGTGCTAGCAGCCCCGGGGGGGCAGATACGCAGTATTTT	CASSPGGADTQYF
TRBJ1-2	.	.	TRBV10-3	TGTGCCATCATGGATCTAAGGGACTATGGCTACACCTTC	CAIMDLRDYGYTF
TRBJ1-4	few	.	TRBV6-1	TGTGCCAGCAGTGGCCAGAGGACAGATTTTAATGAAAAACTGTTTTTT	CASSGQRTDFNEKLFF